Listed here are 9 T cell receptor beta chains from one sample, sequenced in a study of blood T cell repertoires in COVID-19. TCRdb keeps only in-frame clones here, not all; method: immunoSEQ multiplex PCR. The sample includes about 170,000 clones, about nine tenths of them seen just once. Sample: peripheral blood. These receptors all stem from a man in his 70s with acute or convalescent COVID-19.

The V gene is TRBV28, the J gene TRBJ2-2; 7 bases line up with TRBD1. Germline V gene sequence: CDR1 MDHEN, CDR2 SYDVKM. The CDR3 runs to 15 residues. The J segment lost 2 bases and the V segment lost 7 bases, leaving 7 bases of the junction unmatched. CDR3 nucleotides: TGTGCCAGCACAAGACAGGGCGTCAACACCGGGGAGCTGTTTTTT. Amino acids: CASTRQGVNTGELFF.

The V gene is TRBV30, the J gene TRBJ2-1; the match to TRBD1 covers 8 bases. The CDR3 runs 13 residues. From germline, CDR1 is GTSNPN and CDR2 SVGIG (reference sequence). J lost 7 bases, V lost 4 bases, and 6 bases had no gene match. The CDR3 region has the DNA TGTGCCTGGATTGGTGACAGGGGTAATGAGCAGTTCTTC. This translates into CAWIGDRGNEQFF.

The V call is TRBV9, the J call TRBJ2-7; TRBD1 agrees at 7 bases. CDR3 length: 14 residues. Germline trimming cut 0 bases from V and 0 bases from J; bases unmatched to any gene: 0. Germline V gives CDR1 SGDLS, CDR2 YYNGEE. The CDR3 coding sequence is TGTGCCAGCAGCGTAGGGGACAGCTCCTACGAGCAGTACTTC. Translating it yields CASSVGDSSYEQYF.

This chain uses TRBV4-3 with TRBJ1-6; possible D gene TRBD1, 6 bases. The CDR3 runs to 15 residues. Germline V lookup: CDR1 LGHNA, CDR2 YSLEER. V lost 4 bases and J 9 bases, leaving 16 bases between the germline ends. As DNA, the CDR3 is TGCGCCAGCAGCCGACGGAACAGGGATGGTTCACCCCTCCACTTT. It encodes CASSRRNRDGSPLHF.

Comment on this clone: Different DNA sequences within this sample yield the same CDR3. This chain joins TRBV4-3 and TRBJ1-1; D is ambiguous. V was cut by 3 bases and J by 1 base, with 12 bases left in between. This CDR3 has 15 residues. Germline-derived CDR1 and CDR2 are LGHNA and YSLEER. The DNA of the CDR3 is TGCGCCAGCAGCCAGGGAGGAGGGAGGAACACTGAAGCTTTCTTT. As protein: CASSQGGGRNTEAFF.

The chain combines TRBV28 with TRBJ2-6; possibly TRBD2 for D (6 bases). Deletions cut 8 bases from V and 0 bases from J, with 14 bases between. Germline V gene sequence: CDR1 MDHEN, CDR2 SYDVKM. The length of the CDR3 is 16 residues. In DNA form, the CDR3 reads TGTGCCAGCCAAAGGCGGGGACCCTCTGGGGCCAACGTCCTGACTTTC. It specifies CASQRRGPSGANVLTF.

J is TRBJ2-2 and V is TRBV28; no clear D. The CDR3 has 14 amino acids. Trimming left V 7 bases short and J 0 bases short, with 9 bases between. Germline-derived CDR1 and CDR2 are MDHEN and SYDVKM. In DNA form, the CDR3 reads TGTGCCAGCATAGTACAGTCGAACACCGGGGAGCTGTTTTTT. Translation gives CASIVQSNTGELFF.

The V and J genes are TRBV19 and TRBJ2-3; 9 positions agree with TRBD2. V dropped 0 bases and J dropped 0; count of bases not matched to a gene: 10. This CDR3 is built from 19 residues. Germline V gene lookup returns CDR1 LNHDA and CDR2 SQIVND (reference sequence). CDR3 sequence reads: CASSIEISGGWTSTDTQYF. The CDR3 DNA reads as TGTGCCAGTAGTATAGAAATCAGCGGGGGGTGGACTAGCACAGATACGCAGTATTTT.

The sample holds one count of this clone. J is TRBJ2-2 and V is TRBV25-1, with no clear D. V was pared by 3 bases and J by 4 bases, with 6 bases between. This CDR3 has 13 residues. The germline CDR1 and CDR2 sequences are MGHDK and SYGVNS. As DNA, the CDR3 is TGTGCCAGCAGTGACCTGTTCACCGGGGAGCTGTTTTTT. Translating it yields CASSDLFTGELFF.